This entry concerns a single TCR beta chain. The sample is drawn from a study of blood T cells in healthy people across ages. The CDR3 spans 15 residues. After removal of 4 bases from V and 2 bases from J, the junction contained 8 bases not matched to a gene. CDR1 is SGHNT, CDR2 YYREEE, per germline (reference sequence). For the second PCR, which ran for 7 to 11 cycles, a sample-barcoded 5' primer and a J-beta primer mix were used. Every cDNA molecule bore a tag from a template-switch adaptor containing 12 random nucleotides. TCRdb re-called the 5' RACE reads through MiXCR, storing one row per CDR3 protein. This sample has about 970,000 distinct CDR3 sequences, with about 53% found just once.

The TCR comes from a woman aged 55-69 years in good health. J is TRBJ2-5 and V is TRBV5-4; TRBD1 agrees at 7 bases. The sample was blood. The CDR3 protein is CASSNGQAPQETQYF. CDR3 coding DNA: TGTGCCAGCAGCAATGGACAGGCACCTCAAGAGACCCAGTACTTC.